Only a few counts were recorded for the clone carrying this T cell receptor beta chain. This entry is derived from a study of regulatory T cells in long-lasting Graves disease. Arm-PCR of CDR3 regions with iRepertoire HTBI primers generated TCR beta libraries. TCRdb fed the multiplex PCR reads into MiXCR, producing one record per CDR3 protein. The repertoire holds approximately 310,000 distinct CDR3 sequences, with 15% to 20% as singletons. Specified time point: newly diagnosed GD, antithyroid drugs for less than 3 months. Isolated PBMC RNA provided the starting material for the TCR library. Those enrolled as patients came out of an endocrinology department in Xi'an, China. This CDR3 region has 16 residues. Germline V gene data show CDR1 as KGHDR and CDR2 as SFDVKD. V was pared by 4 bases and J by 7 bases, with 11 bases of the junction left unmatched.

This chain connects TRBV24-1 to TRBJ2-1; 8 bases fit TRBD2. The receptor was derived from a female donor with Graves disease. The starting material was peripheral blood mononuclear cells (PBMCs), obtained at new diagnosis, from a patient treated with antithyroid drugs. CDR3 coding DNA: TGTGCCACCAGTGACCCGGCGCGTAGCGGGACTAATGAGCAGTTCTTC. Translation: CATSDPARSGTNEQFF.